Described below is a single T cell receptor (beta chain) sequence and its context. Its antigen is not yet known. Per-nucleotide qualities are absent, and no much larger clonotype sits a single base away. This sample is part of a study of blood T cells in healthy people across ages (dated by TCRdb to about 2015). Describing the broader study: In model experiments, template switching captured roughly one uniquely barcoded TCR beta cDNA molecule for every two T cells. Using deep sequencing normalized with unique cDNA molecular identifiers, the study measured how TCR beta repertoire diversity changes with age. The donors were divided into four age groups: young (average 16 years), middle-aged (over 35), aged (roughly 60) and long-lived (82). To avoid experimental bias, donors of different ages were randomly spread across the sequencing lanes. For two donors (one aged 18 to 30 and one aged 80 or older), the study analyzed two additional independent replicas of 1 million unique cDNA reads from the same blood draw. Results the study describes overall, beyond this receptor: There was a strong correlation between observed TCR beta diversity and the percentage of naive T cells measured by flow cytometry. Because profiling used bulk unsorted PBMCs, naive and antigen-experienced compartments could not be compared conclusively. Estimates of total diversity based on one million sequenced T cells were regarded as lower bounds and as underestimates. As age increased, observed TCR beta diversity per million T cells dropped in a roughly linear way, and a significant reduction was already evident by age roughly 36. Compared with the aged group, more naive CD4+ T cells, fewer expanded clones and increased TCR diversity were shown by the long-lived group, suggesting age selection. The CMV infection status of donors was not known, potentially confounding age-related changes in expanded clonotypes.

At the junction V is shortened by 3 bases and J by 0 bases, with 12 bases in between. Reading from cysteine to phenylalanine, the CDR3 counts 14 amino acids. Left in the record is the CDR3 DNA by itself, 42 bases read in frame from the first base. The germline V gene (reference sequence) supplies CDR1 DFQATT and CDR2 SNEGSKA. Libraries were constructed by 5' RACE. Sequencer: Illumina HiSeq 2500. A second PCR of roughly 7 to 11 cycles was performed with a sample-barcoded 5' primer and a J-beta primer mix. Each TCR beta cDNA molecule received a unique molecular identifier from a template-switch 5' adaptor carrying 12 random nucleotides. Each sample yielded at least 2.5 million CDR3-containing paired-end reads. First-strand cDNA synthesis was performed from all RNA using the Mint cDNA synthesis kit, with priming by a TRBC-specific oligonucleotide. After uracil-DNA glycosylase treatment, a first 18-cycle PCR used universal primers M1SS and BC2_uni_R on all cDNA. Regarding the original processing steps: For normalization, 1 million high-quality reads, each with a distinct molecular identifier, were randomly selected from each sample. Instead of being binned into consensus sequences, reads that shared molecular identifiers were thrown out. CDR3 identification, clonotype clustering and error correction used MiTCR with a Q25 quality threshold and the strictest error-elimination algorithm. A nonparametric unseen species model with Euler transformation was used to estimate lower-bound total TCR beta diversity. TCRdb passed the public sequencing reads through fastp at Q25 and MiXCR, retaining productive beta sequences. Identical CDR3 protein sequences are pooled into one entry, listed with their most common genes and DNA. The V and J calls shown here were made by TCRdb, not taken from the authors' results. The sample profile shows roughly 410,000 distinct CDR3 sequences; about 49% of them were found once. The leading ten clones occupy 50% to 65% of the sample.

The approximately 39 donors, aged about 6 to 100 years, were systemically healthy Caucasian individuals from Russia. Each donor gave 8 to 10 milliliters of peripheral blood, collected into EDTA-treated Vacutainer tubes. PBMCs were isolated by Ficoll-Paque density-gradient centrifugation, with at least 6.5 million obtained per sample. Total RNA was extracted from PBMCs with Trizol reagent, with at least 5.5 micrograms obtained per sample. The percentages of naive CD45RAhigh/CD27high T cells were determined by flow cytometry on a PBMC aliquot from every donor. The sequence derives from a man in his sixties in good health. Source material: blood. Rearrangement joined TRBV20-1 to TRBJ2-7, with the identity of the D gene unclear. CDR3 loop: CSARRVVDSYEQYF. The nucleotide sequence is TGCAGTGCTAGGAGAGTCGTCGACTCCTACGAGCAGTACTTC.